The T cell receptor (beta chain) under discussion was sequenced for a study of T cell repertoires in cytomegalovirus infection. Across the whole study: Recently identified HLA-C-restricted CMV epitopes were used, and well-studied HLA-B-restricted CMV epitopes were used as well.

This clonotype was seen a few times. Its specificity is not known. V was trimmed by 6 bases and J by 5 bases, leaving 10 bases between them. This CDR3 is built from 12 residues. Germline V gene lookup returns CDR1 MNHGY and CDR2 SAAAGT. Using its own MiXCR run on the reads, TCRdb lists one record per CDR3 protein. The sample includes approximately 390,000 distinct CDR3 sequences, approximately 30% seen only once; the top ten take about 14%. The source is a human donor in good health (CMV status not recorded). Some clones in this sample may be carry-over from other donors' samples. This specimen consisted of cultured PBMCs, obtained from culture after CMV antigen stimulation. The chain couples TRBV6-8 to TRBJ2-5; D is ambiguous. The CDR3 is CASSPERETQYF. CDR3 DNA sequence: TGTGCCAGCAGCCCCGAACGGGAGACCCAGTACTTC.